This note documents a single T cell receptor beta chain sequence. The germline V and J ends were trimmed by 4 bases and 3 bases, with 7 bases remaining between them. The CDR3 consists of 12 residues. TCRdb keeps only in-frame clones here, not all; method: immunoSEQ multiplex PCR. Among more than 350,000 clones listed, over 75% were seen once. The sample originates from a study of blood T cell repertoires in COVID-19. Study summary: Specimens from acute and convalescent COVID-19 originated in the United States, Italy and Spain.

The rearrangement uses TRBV12-3 or TRBV12-4 and TRBJ2-7; possible D gene TRBD1, 6 bases. The TCR originated in a woman between 18 and 29 years old who had been exposed to COVID-19. Input material: PBMCs or T cells enriched from blood (not recorded which). The CDR3: CASSYRVYEQYF. CDR3 sequence (DNA): TGTGCCAGCAGTTACAGGGTCTACGAGCAGTACTTC.